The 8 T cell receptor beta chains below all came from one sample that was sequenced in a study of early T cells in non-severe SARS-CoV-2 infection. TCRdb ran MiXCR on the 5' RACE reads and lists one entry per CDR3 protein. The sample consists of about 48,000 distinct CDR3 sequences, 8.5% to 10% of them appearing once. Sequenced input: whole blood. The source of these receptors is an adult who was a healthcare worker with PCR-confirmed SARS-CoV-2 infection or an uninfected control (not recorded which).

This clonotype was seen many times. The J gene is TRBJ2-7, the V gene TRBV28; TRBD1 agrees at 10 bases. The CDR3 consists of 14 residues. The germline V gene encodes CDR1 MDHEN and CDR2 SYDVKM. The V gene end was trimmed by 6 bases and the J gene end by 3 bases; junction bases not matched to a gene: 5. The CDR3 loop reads CASSQTGGHYEQYF. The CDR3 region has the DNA TGTGCCAGCAGCCAGACAGGGGGCCACTACGAGCAGTACTTC.

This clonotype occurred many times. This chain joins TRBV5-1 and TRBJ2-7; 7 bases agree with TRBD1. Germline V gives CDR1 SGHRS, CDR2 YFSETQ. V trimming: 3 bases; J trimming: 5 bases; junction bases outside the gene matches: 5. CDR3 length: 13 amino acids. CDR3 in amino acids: CASSSTGSHEQYF. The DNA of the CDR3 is TGCGCCAGCAGCTCGACAGGGTCCCACGAGCAGTACTTC.

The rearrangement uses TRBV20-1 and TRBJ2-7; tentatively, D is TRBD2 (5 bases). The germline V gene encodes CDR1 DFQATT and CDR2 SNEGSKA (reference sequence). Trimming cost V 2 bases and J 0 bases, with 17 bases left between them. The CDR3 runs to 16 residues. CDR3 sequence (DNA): TGCAGTGCTAGAAACGGGGATGGAACCAGCTCCTACGAGCAGTACTTC. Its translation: CSARNGDGTSSYEQYF.

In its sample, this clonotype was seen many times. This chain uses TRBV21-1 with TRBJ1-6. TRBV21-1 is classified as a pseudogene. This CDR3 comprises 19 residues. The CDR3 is CASSKDLENQSSYNSPLHF. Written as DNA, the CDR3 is TGTGCCAGCAGCAAAGATCTTGAAAATCAGAGCTCCTATAATTCACCCCTCCACTTT.

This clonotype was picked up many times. In DNA form, the CDR3 reads TGTGCCAGCAGCTTGGAGAACACTGAAGCTTTCTTT. Amino acids: CASSLENTEAFF. The chain employs TRBV2 and TRBJ1-1; D gene ambiguous. This CDR3 comprises 12 residues. V was pared by 6 bases and J by 1 base, with 6 bases between. Per the germline V gene, CDR1 is SNHLY and CDR2 is FYNNEI. The entire variable domain, with the rest obtained from reference TRBV2 and TRBJ1-1, is as follows: EPEVTQTPSHQVTQMGQEVILRCVPISNHLYFYWYRQILGQKVEFLVSFYNNEISEKSEIFDDQFSVERPDGSNFTLKIRSTKLEDSAMYFCASSLENTEAFFGQGTRLTVV.

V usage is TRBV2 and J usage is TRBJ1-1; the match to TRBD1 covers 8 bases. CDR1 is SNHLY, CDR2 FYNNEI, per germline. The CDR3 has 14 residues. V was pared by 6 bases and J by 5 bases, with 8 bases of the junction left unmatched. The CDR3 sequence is CASRTGQGGTEAFF. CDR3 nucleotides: TGTGCCAGCAGAACTGGACAGGGTGGAACTGAAGCTTTCTTT.

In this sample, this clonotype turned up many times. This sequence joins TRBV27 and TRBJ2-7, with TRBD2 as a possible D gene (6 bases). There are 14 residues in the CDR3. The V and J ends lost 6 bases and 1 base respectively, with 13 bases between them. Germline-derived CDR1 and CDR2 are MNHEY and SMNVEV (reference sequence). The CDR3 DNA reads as TGTGCCAGCAGCCCTACCGGAGGGTCCTACGAGCAGTACTTC. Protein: CASSPTGGSYEQYF.

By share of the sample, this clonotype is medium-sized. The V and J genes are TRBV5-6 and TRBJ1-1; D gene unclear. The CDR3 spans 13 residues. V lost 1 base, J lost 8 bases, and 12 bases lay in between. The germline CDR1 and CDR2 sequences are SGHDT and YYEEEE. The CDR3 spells CASSLSSGSEAFF. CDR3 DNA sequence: TGTGCCAGCAGCTTGTCATCAGGTTCCGAAGCTTTCTTT.